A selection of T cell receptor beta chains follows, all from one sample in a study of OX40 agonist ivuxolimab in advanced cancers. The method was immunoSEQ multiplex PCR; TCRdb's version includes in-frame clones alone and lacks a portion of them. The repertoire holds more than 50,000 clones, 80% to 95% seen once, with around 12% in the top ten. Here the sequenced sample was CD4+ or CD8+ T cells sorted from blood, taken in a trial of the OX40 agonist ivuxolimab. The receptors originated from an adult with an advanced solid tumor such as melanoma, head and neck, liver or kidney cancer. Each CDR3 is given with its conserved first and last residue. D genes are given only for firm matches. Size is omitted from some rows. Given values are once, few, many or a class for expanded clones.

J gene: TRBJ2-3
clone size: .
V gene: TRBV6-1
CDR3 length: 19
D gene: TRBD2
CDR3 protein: CASSDTSGGALASTDTQYF
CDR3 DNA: TGTGCCAGCAGTGATACCAGCGGGGGGGCTTTAGCTAGCACAGATACGCAGTATTTT

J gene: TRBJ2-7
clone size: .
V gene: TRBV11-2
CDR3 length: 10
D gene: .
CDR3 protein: CASSLYEQYF
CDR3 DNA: TGTGCCAGCAGCTTATACGAGCAGTACTTC

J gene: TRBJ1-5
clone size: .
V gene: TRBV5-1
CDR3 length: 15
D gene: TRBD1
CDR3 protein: CASRGGTGVNQPQHF
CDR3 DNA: TGCGCCAGCAGGGGCGGGACAGGGGTAAATCAGCCCCAGCATTTT

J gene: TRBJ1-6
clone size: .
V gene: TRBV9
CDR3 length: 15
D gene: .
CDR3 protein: CASSVEGGDNSPLHF
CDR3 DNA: TGTGCCAGCAGCGTAGAGGGGGGGGATAATTCACCCCTCCACTTT

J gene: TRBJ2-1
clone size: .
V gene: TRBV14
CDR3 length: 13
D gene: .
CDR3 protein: CASSQEMRTTSFF
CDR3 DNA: TGTGCCAGCAGCCAAGAAATGAGGACTACCTCGTTCTTC

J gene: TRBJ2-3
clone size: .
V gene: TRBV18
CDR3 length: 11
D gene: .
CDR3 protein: CASSQADTQYF
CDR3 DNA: TGTGCCAGCTCACAGGCAGATACGCAGTATTTT

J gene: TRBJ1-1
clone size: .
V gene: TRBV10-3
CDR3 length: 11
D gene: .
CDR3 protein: CAISDRREAFF
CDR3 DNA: TGTGCCATCAGTGATCGCAGGGAAGCTTTCTTT

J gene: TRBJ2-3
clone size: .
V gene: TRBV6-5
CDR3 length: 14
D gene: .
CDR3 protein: CASSYSDKRDTQYF
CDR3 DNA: TGTGCCAGCAGTTACTCGGACAAAAGGGATACGCAGTATTTT

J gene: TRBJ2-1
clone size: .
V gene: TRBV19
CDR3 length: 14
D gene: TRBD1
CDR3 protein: CASNLRDRGNEQFF
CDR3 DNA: TGTGCCAGTAACCTCCGGGACAGGGGGAATGAGCAGTTCTTC

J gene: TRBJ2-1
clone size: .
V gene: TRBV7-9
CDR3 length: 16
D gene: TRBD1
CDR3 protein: CASSRVQGVTYNEQFF
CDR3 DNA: TGTGCCAGCAGCCGAGTACAGGGGGTCACCTACAATGAGCAGTTCTTC

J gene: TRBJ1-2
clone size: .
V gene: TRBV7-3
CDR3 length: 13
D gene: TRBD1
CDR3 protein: CASSTGTGNGYTF
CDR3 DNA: TGTGCCAGCAGCACCGGGACAGGGAATGGCTACACCTTC

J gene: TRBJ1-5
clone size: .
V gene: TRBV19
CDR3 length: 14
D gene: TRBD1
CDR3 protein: CASSTGQGYQPQHF
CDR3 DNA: TGTGCCAGTAGTACCGGACAGGGCTATCAGCCCCAGCATTTT

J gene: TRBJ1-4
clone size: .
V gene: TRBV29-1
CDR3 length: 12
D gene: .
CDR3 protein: CSVRGIGEKLFF
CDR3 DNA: TGCAGCGTTCGAGGAATCGGGGAAAAACTGTTTTTT

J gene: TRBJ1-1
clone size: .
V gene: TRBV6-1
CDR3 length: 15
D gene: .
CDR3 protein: CASSEMWGIVTEAFF
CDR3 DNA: TGTGCCAGCAGTGAAATGTGGGGCATAGTCACTGAAGCTTTCTTT

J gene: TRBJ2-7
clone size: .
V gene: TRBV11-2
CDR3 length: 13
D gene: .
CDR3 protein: CASTLRTFGEQYF
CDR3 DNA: TGTGCCAGCACCCTCCGGACATTCGGCGAGCAGTACTTC

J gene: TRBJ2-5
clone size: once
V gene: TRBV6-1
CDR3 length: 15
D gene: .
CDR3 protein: CASSEGAGGSWTQYF
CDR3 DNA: TGTGCCAGCAGTGAGGGGGCAGGGGGGTCTTGGACCCAGTACTTC

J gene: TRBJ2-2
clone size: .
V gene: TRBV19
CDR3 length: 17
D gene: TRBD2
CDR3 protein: CASSPSGTSGHTGELFF
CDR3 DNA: TGTGCCAGTAGTCCTTCCGGGACTAGCGGTCACACCGGGGAGCTGTTTTTT

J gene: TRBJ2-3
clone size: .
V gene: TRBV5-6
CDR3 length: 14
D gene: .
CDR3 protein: CASSFGQRTDTQYF
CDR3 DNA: TGTGCCAGCAGCTTCGGACAGCGCACAGATACGCAGTATTTT

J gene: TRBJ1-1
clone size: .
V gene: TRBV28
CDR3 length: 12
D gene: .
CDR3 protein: CASITPTGSAFF
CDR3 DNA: TGTGCCAGCATAACACCCACAGGGTCGGCTTTCTTT

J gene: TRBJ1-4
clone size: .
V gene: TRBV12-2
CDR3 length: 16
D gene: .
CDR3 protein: CASRLARVFPTEKLFF
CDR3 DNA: TGTGCAAGTCGCTTAGCGAGGGTCTTCCCTACGGAAAAACTGTTTTTT

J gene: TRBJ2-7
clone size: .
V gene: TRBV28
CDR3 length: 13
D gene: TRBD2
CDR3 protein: CASYSGREGEQYF
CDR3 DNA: TGTGCCAGTTATAGCGGGAGGGAAGGCGAGCAGTACTTC

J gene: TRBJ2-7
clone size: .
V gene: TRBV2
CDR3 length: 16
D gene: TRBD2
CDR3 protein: CASSEARLAGQGEQYF
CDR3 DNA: TGTGCCAGCAGTGAAGCACGGCTAGCGGGACAAGGCGAGCAGTACTTC

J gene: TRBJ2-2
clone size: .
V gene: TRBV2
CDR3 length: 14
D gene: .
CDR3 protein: CASSSRPFVGELFF
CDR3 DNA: TGTGCCAGCAGTTCGAGGCCATTCGTCGGGGAGCTGTTTTTT

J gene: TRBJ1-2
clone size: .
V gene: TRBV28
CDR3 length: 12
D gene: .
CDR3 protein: CASRGDIKSYTF
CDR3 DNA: TGTGCCAGCCGAGGGGACATTAAGAGCTACACCTTC

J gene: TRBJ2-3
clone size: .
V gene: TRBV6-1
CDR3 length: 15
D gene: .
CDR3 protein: CASSEAVRSTDTQYF
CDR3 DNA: TGTGCCAGCAGTGAAGCGGTCAGGTCCACAGATACGCAGTATTTT

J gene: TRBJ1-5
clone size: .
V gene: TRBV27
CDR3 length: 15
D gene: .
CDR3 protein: CASSFLGDSNQPQHF
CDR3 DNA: TGTGCCAGCAGTTTCTTGGGCGATAGCAATCAGCCCCAGCATTTT

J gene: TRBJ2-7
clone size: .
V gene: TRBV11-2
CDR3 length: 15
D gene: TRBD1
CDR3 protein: CASSRGTGEINEQYF
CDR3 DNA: TGTGCCAGCAGCAGAGGGACAGGGGAAATAAACGAGCAGTACTTC

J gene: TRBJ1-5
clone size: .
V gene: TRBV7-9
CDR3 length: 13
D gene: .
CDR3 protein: CASSLLGSQPQHF
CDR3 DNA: TGTGCCAGCAGCTTATTGGGGAGCCAGCCCCAGCATTTT

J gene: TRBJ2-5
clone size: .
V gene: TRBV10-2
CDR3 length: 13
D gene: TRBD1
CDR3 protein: CASSRTGKETQYF
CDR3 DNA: TGCGCCAGCAGTCGGACAGGGAAAGAGACCCAGTACTTC

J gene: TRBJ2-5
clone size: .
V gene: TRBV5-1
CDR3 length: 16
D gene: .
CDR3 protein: CASSVTSSVGGETQYF
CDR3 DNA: TGCGCCAGCAGCGTTACCTCTAGCGTTGGGGGGGAGACCCAGTACTTC

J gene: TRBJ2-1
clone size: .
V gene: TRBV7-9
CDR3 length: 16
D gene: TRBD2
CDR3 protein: CASSFLTSGRRNEQFF
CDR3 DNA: TGTGCCAGCAGCTTCCTGACTAGCGGGAGGAGGAATGAGCAGTTCTTC

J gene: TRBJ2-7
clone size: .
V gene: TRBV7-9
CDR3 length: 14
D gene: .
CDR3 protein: CASSLGGRSYEQYF
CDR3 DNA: TGTGCCAGCAGCTTAGGAGGGAGGTCCTACGAGCAGTACTTC

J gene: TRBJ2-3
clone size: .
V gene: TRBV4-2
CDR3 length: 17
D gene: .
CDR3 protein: CASRMGGAGEGGDTQYF
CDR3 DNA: TGTGCCAGCAGGATGGGGGGGGCGGGAGAGGGGGGAGATACGCAGTATTTT

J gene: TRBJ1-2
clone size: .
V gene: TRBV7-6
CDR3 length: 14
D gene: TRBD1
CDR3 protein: CASSWGQGIYGYTF
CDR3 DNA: TGTGCCAGCAGCTGGGGACAGGGGATTTATGGCTACACCTTC

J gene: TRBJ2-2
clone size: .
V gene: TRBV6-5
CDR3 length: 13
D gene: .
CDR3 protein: CASSYSSGGRLFF
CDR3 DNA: TGTGCCAGCAGTTACTCGTCCGGGGGACGACTGTTTTTT

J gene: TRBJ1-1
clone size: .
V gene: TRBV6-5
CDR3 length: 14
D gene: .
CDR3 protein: CASSYGSANTEAFF
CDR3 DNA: TGTGCCAGCAGTTACGGGTCTGCGAACACTGAAGCTTTCTTT

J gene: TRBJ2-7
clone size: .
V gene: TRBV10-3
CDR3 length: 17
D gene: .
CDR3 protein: CAISARGRGDLTYEQYF
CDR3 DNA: TGTGCCATCAGTGCGCGGGGGAGGGGGGACCTTACCTACGAGCAGTACTTC

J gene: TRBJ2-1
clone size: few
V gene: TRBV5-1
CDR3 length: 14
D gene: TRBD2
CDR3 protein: CASSRTSGSERGFF
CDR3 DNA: TGCGCCAGCAGCCGGACTAGCGGGAGTGAGAGGGGGTTCTTC

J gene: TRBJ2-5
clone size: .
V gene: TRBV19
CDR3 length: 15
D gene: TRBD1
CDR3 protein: CASSTDRGTMRTQYF
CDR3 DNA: TGTGCCAGTAGTACCGACAGGGGAACGATGCGGACCCAGTACTTC

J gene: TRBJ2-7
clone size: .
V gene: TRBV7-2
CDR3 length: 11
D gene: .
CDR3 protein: CASSGVAEQYF
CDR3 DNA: TGTGCCAGCAGCGGGGTTGCCGAGCAGTACTTC

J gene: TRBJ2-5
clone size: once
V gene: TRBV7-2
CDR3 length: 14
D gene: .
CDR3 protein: CASSLLGREGTQYF
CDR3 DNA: TGTGCCAGCAGCTTATTAGGACGGGAAGGGACCCAGTACTTC

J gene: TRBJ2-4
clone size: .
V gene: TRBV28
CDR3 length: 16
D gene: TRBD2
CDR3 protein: CASSWGLASAKNIQYF
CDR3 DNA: TGTGCCAGCAGTTGGGGACTAGCCTCAGCCAAAAACATTCAGTACTTC

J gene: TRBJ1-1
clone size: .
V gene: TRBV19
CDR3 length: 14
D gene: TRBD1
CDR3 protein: CASSTRGLGTEAFF
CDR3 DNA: TGTGCCAGTAGTACAAGGGGGCTGGGCACTGAAGCTTTCTTT

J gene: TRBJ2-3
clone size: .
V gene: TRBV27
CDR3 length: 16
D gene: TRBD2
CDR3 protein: CASSRAGASGQDTQYF
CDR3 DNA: TGTGCCAGCAGTAGGGCTGGGGCTAGCGGACAAGATACGCAGTATTTT

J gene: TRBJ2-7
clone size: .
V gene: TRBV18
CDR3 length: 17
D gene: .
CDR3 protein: CASSPLGGQGSSYEQYF
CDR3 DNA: TGTGCCAGCTCACCCCTTGGGGGGCAGGGGTCCTCCTACGAGCAGTACTTC